The 16 T cell receptor beta chains below were found in one sample sequenced in a study of lymphopenia after photon versus proton radiotherapy. Libraries were prepared by immunoSEQ multiplex PCR; TCRdb keeps only in-frame clonotypes and omits some of them. The sample lists 22,000 or so clones, roughly four fifths occurring once. The sequences come from peripheral blood, collected from a patient treated with photon-based radiotherapy. The source of these receptors is a woman between 50 and 59 years old with pancreatic cancer.

The sample holds one count of this clone. The V call is TRBV6-1, the J call TRBJ2-7; 12 bases fit TRBD2. Germline lookup yields CDR1 MNHNS and CDR2 SASEGT. The CDR3 has 15 amino acids. Trimming cost V 9 bases and J 4 bases; bases outside gene matches: 10. The CDR3 loop is CASQLAGGGGYEQYF. CDR3 sequence (DNA): TGTGCCAGTCAACTAGCGGGAGGAGGTGGGTACGAGCAGTACTTC.

This clone has just one count. V usage is TRBV6-5 and J usage is TRBJ2-6, with 8 bases that match TRBD1. This CDR3 is 15 amino acids long. Germline CDR1 is MNHEY and CDR2 is SVGAGI. V was clipped by 6 bases and J by 4 bases; unmatched bases: 5. The CDR3 nucleotides are TGTGCCAGCAGCCGCCAGGGGGCCGGGGCCAACGTCCTGACTTTC. Its translation is CASSRQGAGANVLTF.

The chain has TRBV9 and TRBJ2-7; D may be TRBD1 or TRBD2 (6 bases each). V gave up 0 bases and J gave up 2 bases, with 9 bases separating them. CDR1 SGDLS and CDR2 YYNGEE come from the germline V gene. This CDR3 contains 14 residues. The CDR3 reads CASSVGGAAYEQYF. In DNA, the CDR3 is TGTGCCAGCAGCGTAGGGGGGGCCGCCTACGAGCAGTACTTC. The full variable domain, with the rest looked up from reference TRBV9 and TRBJ2-7, is DSGVTQTPKHLITATGQRVTLRCSPRSGDLSVYWYQQSLDQGLQFLIQYYNGEERAKGNILERFSAQQFPDLHSELNLSSLELGDSALYFCASSVGGAAYEQYFGPGTRLTVT.

The chain links TRBV6-6 to TRBJ2-7; no definite D call. V lost 8 bases, J lost 3 bases, and 20 bases lay in between. CDR3 length: 15 amino acids. Looked up from germline, CDR1 is MNHNY and CDR2 is SVGAGI (reference sequence). The CDR3 DNA follows: TGTGCCAGCCGCTTGGAGTGGAATACGGACTACGAGCAGTACTTC. It is translated as CASRLEWNTDYEQYF.

This chain uses TRBV9 with TRBJ2-3; 9 positions match TRBD1. Germline V gene sequence: CDR1 SGDLS, CDR2 YYNGEE. V trimming: 0 bases; J trimming: 2 bases; junction bases outside the gene matches: 4. The CDR3 length is 16 residues. The CDR3 DNA is TGTGCCAGCAGCGTAGAAGGGACAGGGACCACAGATACGCAGTATTTT. Amino acids: CASSVEGTGTTDTQYF.

The chain couples TRBV19 to TRBJ2-5; the match to TRBD1 covers 9 bases. TRBJ2-7 matches the DNA end more closely, so the J call is doubtful. The CDR3 is 15 residues long. Germline CDR1 LNHDA, CDR2 SQIVND (reference sequence). CDR3 DNA: TGTGCCAGTAGTAACCGGGACAGGGATGGCCACGAGCAGTACTTC. Its protein is CASSNRDRDGHEQYF.

V is TRBV5-5 and J is TRBJ2-1, with TRBD1 identical over 8 bases. The CDR3 runs to 15 residues. CDR1 is SGHKS, CDR2 YYEKEE, per germline (reference sequence). Losses at the gene ends were 3 bases for V and 8 bases for J; bases not matched to a gene: 10. The CDR3 nucleotides are TGTGCCAGCAGCTCCCCGAACAGGGGGTCGGATGAGCAGTTCTTC. Translation gives CASSSPNRGSDEQFF.

The rearrangement joins TRBV27 to TRBJ2-3, with 7 bases that match TRBD2. This CDR3 is 17 amino acids long. Germline assignment: CDR1 MNHEY and CDR2 SMNVEV (reference sequence). With V trimmed by 6 bases and J by 1 base, 13 bases remained unmatched. The CDR3 is CASSWGSSGRGTDTQYF. CDR3 DNA sequence: TGTGCCAGCAGCTGGGGTTCTAGCGGACGAGGCACAGATACGCAGTATTTT.

V usage is TRBV4-3 and J usage is TRBJ2-2; D call uncertain. The CDR3 covers 14 residues. V lost 8 bases and J 4 bases, leaving 14 bases between the germline ends. From germline, CDR1 is LGHNA and CDR2 YSLEER. The CDR3 reads CASRLDTATGELFF. CDR3 in DNA: TGCGCCAGCCGCCTGGATACCGCCACCGGGGAGCTGTTTTTT.

V and J are TRBV5-1 and TRBJ2-5; D tentatively reads TRBD1 or TRBD2 (5 bases each). Germline V gene lookup returns CDR1 SGHRS and CDR2 YFSETQ. This CDR3 region has 14 residues. The V gene lost 2 bases and the J gene lost 2 bases, with 10 bases spanning the gap. The CDR3 nucleotides read TGCGCCAGCAGCTTCGGGGCCTTACAAGAGACCCAGTACTTC. This gives the protein CASSFGALQETQYF.

The V call is TRBV11-1, the J call TRBJ2-7, with 9 positions matching TRBD1. This CDR3 is built from 14 residues. The V and J ends lost 10 bases and 5 bases, in that order; junction bases with no gene match: 12. Germline CDR1 SGHAT, CDR2 FQDESV (reference sequence). The CDR3 reads CAITSGQGRNEQYF. In DNA, the CDR3 is TGTGCCATTACCTCTGGACAGGGGAGGAACGAGCAGTACTTC.

This chain connects TRBV5-6 to TRBJ2-7, with D uncertain. CDR1 and CDR2 (germline): SGHDT, YYEEEE. Between the trimmed V and J ends, which lost 4 bases and 1 base, there was a span of 12 bases. There are 14 residues in the CDR3. CDR3 loop: CASSASAESYEQYF. The CDR3 DNA sequence: TGTGCCAGCAGCGCCAGCGCAGAATCCTACGAGCAGTACTTC.

The V gene is TRBV15, the J gene TRBJ2-5; 11 bases map to TRBD1. The CDR3 consists of 16 residues. Germline loops: CDR1 LNHNV, CDR2 YYDKDF (reference sequence). J gave up 5 bases and V 1 base, and 6 bases lay outside the gene matches. The DNA of the CDR3 is TGTGCCACCAGCAGAGCAGGACAGGGGGCCTGGGAGACCCAGTACTTC. Translating gives CATSRAGQGAWETQYF.

This chain links TRBV27 with TRBJ2-2, with a possible D match to TRBD1 (6 bases). With 6 bases removed from V and 5 bases from J, the gap between germline ends came to 7 bases. Germline assignment: CDR1 MNHEY and CDR2 SMNVEV (reference sequence). The CDR3 covers 12 residues. CDR3 sequence: CASRQGTGELFF. Here the CDR3 DNA reads TGTGCCAGCAGGCAGGGGACCGGGGAGCTGTTTTTT.

The chain links TRBV18 to TRBJ1-5; D remains unclear. CDR3 length: 13 residues. The V end was cut by 3 bases, the J end by 0 bases, with 3 bases between. The germline CDR1 and CDR2 sequences are KGHSH and LQKENI. The CDR3 here is CASSPYSNQPQHF. The CDR3 DNA reads as TGTGCCAGCTCACCTTATAGCAATCAGCCCCAGCATTTT.

The chain has TRBV29-1 and TRBJ2-7; tentative D call: TRBD2 (6 bases). The V gene lost 5 bases and the J gene lost 7 bases, with 21 bases spanning the gap. CDR1 SQVTM and CDR2 ANQGSEA come from the germline V gene. There are 14 residues in the CDR3. The DNA for the CDR3 is TGCAGCGTTATTATAGCGGATCCCACTCCTGAGCAGTACTTC. Amino acid sequence: CSVIIADPTPEQYF.